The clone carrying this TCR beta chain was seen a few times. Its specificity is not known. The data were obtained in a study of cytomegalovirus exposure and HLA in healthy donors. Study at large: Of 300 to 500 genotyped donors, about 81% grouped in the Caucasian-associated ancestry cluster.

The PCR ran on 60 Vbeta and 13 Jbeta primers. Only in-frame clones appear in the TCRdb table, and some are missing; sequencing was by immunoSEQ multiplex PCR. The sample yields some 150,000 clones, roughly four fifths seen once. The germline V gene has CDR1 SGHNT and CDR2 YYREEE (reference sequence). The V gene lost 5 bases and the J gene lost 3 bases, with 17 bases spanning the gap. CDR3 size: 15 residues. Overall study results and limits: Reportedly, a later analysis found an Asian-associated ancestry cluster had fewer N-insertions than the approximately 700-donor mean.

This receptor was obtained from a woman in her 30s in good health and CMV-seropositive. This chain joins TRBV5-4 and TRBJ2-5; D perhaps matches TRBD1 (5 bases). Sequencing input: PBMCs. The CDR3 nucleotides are TGTGCCAGCAGATCCGGACAAACGACAAAAGAGACCCAGTACTTC. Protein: CASRSGQTTKETQYF.